This TCR beta chain stems from a study of blood T cells in healthy people across ages. Whole-study results and caveats: Changes seen in expanded clonotypes were possibly confounded by donor CMV status left unknown.

Roughly 9.5 milliliters of peripheral blood were drawn from each donor into EDTA-treated tubes. V lost 5 bases, J lost 2 bases, and 5 bases stayed unmatched. The CDR3 length is 16 residues. CDR1 and CDR2 (germline): SGHRS, YFSETQ. This clonotype was counted a few times. Its antigen is undetermined. A second roughly 6 to 11 cycle PCR used barcoded and J-beta primers. Using its own MiXCR run on the 5' RACE reads, TCRdb lists one record per CDR3 protein. In the table there are approximately 1.5 million distinct CDR3 sequences, roughly 30% of which are singletons. V and J are TRBV5-1 and TRBJ2-5; the match to TRBD2 covers 14 bases. This receptor was identified in a woman in her twenties or thirties in good health. The sequencing sample was made of blood. DNA of the CDR3: TGCGCCAGCAGACCGGGACTAGCGGGAGAGCAAGAGACCCAGTACTTC. This encodes CASRPGLAGEQETQYF. Drawing the rest from reference TRBV5-1 and TRBJ2-5, the complete variable domain is KAGVTQTPRYLIKTRGQQVTLSCSPISGHRSVSWYQQTPGQGLQFLFEYFSETQRNKGNFPGRFSGRQFSNSRSEMNVSTLELGDSALYLCASRPGLAGEQETQYFGPGTRLLVL.